This passage covers 10 T cell receptor beta chains from one sample sequenced in a study of control samples from healthy donors and cancer patients. Libraries were prepared by immunoSEQ multiplex PCR; TCRdb keeps only in-frame clonotypes and omits some of them. In the table there are some 130,000 clones, roughly 86% of which are singletons. Material for sequencing was PBMCs. Receptor source: a man in his forties or fifties with head and neck cancer.

Details on this clone: One end of the junction does not line up with germline, which may come from a read error. The J gene is TRBJ2-5, the V gene TRBV18; D may correspond to TRBD1 or TRBD2 (5 bases each). This CDR3 is built from 16 residues. The germline V gene has CDR1 KGHSH and CDR2 LQKENI. The CDR3 here is CASSLNPGTEEEAQYF. The CDR3 nucleotides read TGTGCCAGCTCACTAAATCCGGGGACGGAGGAAGAGGCCCAGTACTTC.

The V call is TRBV7-9, the J call TRBJ2-1, with D maybe TRBD2 (7 bases). The CDR3 runs to 15 residues. The V gene lost 5 bases and the J gene lost 6 bases, with 17 bases spanning the gap. Germline values: CDR1 SEHNR, CDR2 FQNEAQ (reference sequence). CDR3 sequence (DNA): TGTGCCAGCAGCCCCCGGGGGGCGGTGTCCAATGAGCAGTTCTTC. The encoded protein is CASSPRGAVSNEQFF.

This chain uses TRBV19 with TRBJ2-7, with 8 bases that match TRBD2. The CDR3 is 16 residues long. The germline gives CDR1 LNHDA, CDR2 SQIVND (reference sequence). The V gene end was trimmed by 7 bases and the J gene end by 0 bases; junction bases not matched to a gene: 11. The CDR3 reads CASTPRGGQNSYEQYF. The CDR3 DNA reads TGTGCCAGTACCCCCCGGGGGGGTCAGAACTCCTACGAGCAGTACTTC.

This clone was observed a single time. This chain links TRBV30 with TRBJ1-6, with D perhaps matching TRBD1 (5 bases). V lost 0 bases to trimming and J lost 8 bases, with 14 bases between them. This CDR3 is built from 15 residues. CDR1 and CDR2 (germline): GTSNPN, SVGIG (reference sequence). CDR3 region: CAWSVLGGGDSPLHF. The CDR3 nucleotides are TGTGCCTGGAGTGTACTAGGCGGGGGGGATTCACCCCTCCACTTT.

V usage is TRBV13 and J usage is TRBJ2-1; a weak D match, TRBD1 (7 bases). Deletions cut 4 bases from V and 5 bases from J, with 18 bases between. The length of the CDR3 is 16 residues. CDR1 and CDR2 (germline): PRHDT, FYEKMQ (reference sequence). The CDR3 protein is CASSSSEGAWNNEQFF. The CDR3 coding sequence is TGTGCCAGCAGCTCTTCGGAGGGGGCTTGGAACAATGAGCAGTTCTTC.

The chain links TRBV2 to TRBJ2-7; D is uncertain. This CDR3 spans 15 amino acids. Looked up from germline, CDR1 is SNHLY and CDR2 is FYNNEI. V was pared by 2 bases and J by 0 bases, with 11 bases between. The CDR3 reads CASSESGQSSYEQYF. In DNA form, the CDR3 reads TGTGCCAGCAGTGAATCTGGCCAGAGCTCCTACGAGCAGTACTTC.

This clone was recorded only once. The rearrangement joins TRBV29-1 to TRBJ2-7, with D uncertain. V was shortened by 4 bases and J by 2 bases, with 15 bases between the two germline ends. Germline loops: CDR1 SQVTM, CDR2 ANQGSEA. The CDR3 length is 14 residues. In DNA form, the CDR3 reads TGCAGCGTTGGGGTAGGAAAAGGGCCCTACGAGCAGTACTTC. As protein: CSVGVGKGPYEQYF.

J is TRBJ2-7 and V is TRBV28, with D perhaps matching TRBD1 or TRBD2 (5 bases each). The V gene's germline CDR1 is MDHEN and CDR2 SYDVKM. The V gene lost 4 bases and the J gene lost 1 base, with 17 bases spanning the gap. This CDR3 contains 16 residues. CDR3 sequence (DNA): TGTGCCAGCAGTTCTATCGGCCGGGACCCTTCCTACGAGCAGTACTTC. Translating it yields CASSSIGRDPSYEQYF.

The V and J genes are TRBV4-1 and TRBJ1-2; no clear D gene. In germline, CDR1 is MGHRA, CDR2 YSYEKL. Deletions cut 3 bases from V and 4 bases from J, with 12 bases between. The CDR3 sequence is 14 residues long. CDR3 sequence: CASSQNEPLYGYTF. CDR3 sequence (DNA): TGCGCCAGCAGCCAGAACGAGCCCCTCTATGGCTACACCTTC.

V usage is TRBV9 and J usage is TRBJ2-2; 9 nucleotides align to TRBD2. The CDR3 runs 16 residues. J was trimmed by 0 bases and V by 0 bases; bases with no gene match: 0. The V gene's germline CDR1 is SGDLS and CDR2 YYNGEE. CDR3 sequence: CASSVGTSANTGELFF. The CDR3 region has the DNA TGTGCCAGCAGCGTAGGGACTAGCGCGAACACCGGGGAGCTGTTTTTT.